Listed here are 10 T cell receptor beta chains from one sample, sequenced in a study of PD-L1 blockade in urothelial cancer. The data were produced by immunoSEQ multiplex PCR, yet TCRdb's version contains in-frame clones alone and is incomplete. The repertoire holds about 81,000 clones, with approximately 88% as singletons. Sample time point: pretreatment peripheral blood. This material consisted of PBMCs, taken around atezolizumab (anti-PD-L1) treatment. The receptors were gathered from a woman at least 80 years old with urothelial cancer.

The chain joins TRBV18 to TRBJ2-6, with D perhaps matching TRBD2 (5 bases). Germline CDR1 is KGHSH and CDR2 is LQKENI. This CDR3 comprises 16 residues. Deletions cut 1 base from V and 1 base from J, with 8 bases between. CDR3 residues: CASSPQRGSGANVLTF. Written as DNA, the CDR3 is TGTGCCAGCTCACCACAGAGAGGGTCTGGGGCCAACGTCCTGACTTTC.

This chain connects TRBV5-6 to TRBJ1-2; D not resolved. V was shortened by 0 bases and J by 6 bases, with 6 bases between the two germline ends. Germline values: CDR1 SGHDT, CDR2 YYEEEE. The CDR3 length is 12 residues. The CDR3 nucleotides read TGTGCCAGCAGCTTGGCGGTTGATGGCTACACCTTC. This encodes CASSLAVDGYTF. Full variable domain (outside the CDR3, taken from reference TRBV5-6 and TRBJ1-2): DAGVTQSPTHLIKTRGQQVTLRCSPKSGHDTVSWYQQALGQGPQFIFQYYEEEERQRGNFPDRFSGHQFPNYSSELNVNALLLGDSALYLCASSLAVDGYTFGSGTRLTVV.

The chain's CDR3 is CASSELIQVSYEQYF. In nucleotides, the CDR3 is TGCGCCAGCAGTGAGTTGATACAGGTCTCCTACGAGCAGTACTTC. V and J are TRBV10-2 and TRBJ2-7; possibly TRBD1 for D (5 bases). This CDR3 has 15 residues. V dropped 1 base and J dropped 0 bases, with 10 bases sitting between them. Germline-derived CDR1 and CDR2 are WSHSY and SAAADI.

The V gene is TRBV27, the J gene TRBJ2-5, with a possible D match to TRBD1 (6 bases). V was clipped by 4 bases and J by 2 bases, with 11 bases between them. Germline lookup yields CDR1 MNHEY and CDR2 SMNVEV (reference sequence). This CDR3 region has 14 residues. The chain's CDR3 is CASSWGPGQETQYF. CDR3 nucleotides: TGTGCCAGCAGTTGGGGGCCGGGACAAGAGACCCAGTACTTC.

In this sample, this clone turned up once. The J gene is TRBJ2-5, the V gene TRBV14; D perhaps matches TRBD2 (5 bases). This CDR3 is built from 14 residues. V dropped 1 base and J dropped 6 bases, with 12 bases sitting between them. Germline lookup yields CDR1 SGHDN and CDR2 FVKESK. The CDR3 reads CASSQAGIKQTQYF. The CDR3 DNA is TGTGCCAGCAGCCAAGCGGGAATTAAACAGACCCAGTACTTC. Combining the CDR3 with reference TRBV14 and TRBJ2-5 gives the whole variable domain EAGVTQFPSHSVIEKGQTVTLRCDPISGHDNLYWYRRVMGKEIKFLLHFVKESKQDESGMPNNRFLAERTGGTYSTLKVQPAELEDSGVYFCASSQAGIKQTQYFGPGTRLLVL.

The DNA of the CDR3 is TGTGCCAGCAGCCAAGGCATAGGACAAACCTACGAGCAGTACTTC. Translating it yields CASSQGIGQTYEQYF. V gene TRBV4-2 combines with J gene TRBJ2-7, with D possibly TRBD1 on 5 matching bases. V was trimmed by 1 base and J by 2 bases, leaving 12 bases between them. The CDR3 covers 15 residues. CDR1 is LGHNA and CDR2 is YNFKEQ in the germline V gene.

The chain recombines TRBV19 with TRBJ1-1; 7 nucleotides agree with TRBD1. In germline, CDR1 is LNHDA, CDR2 SQIVND (reference sequence). There are 15 residues in the CDR3. V was clipped by 4 bases and J by 1 base; unmatched bases: 6. CDR3 sequence reads: CASSTTGQPNTEAFF. CDR3 sequence (DNA): TGTGCCAGTAGTACGACGGGACAGCCGAACACTGAAGCTTTCTTT.

The chain recombines TRBV7-3 with TRBJ1-2, with TRBD1 as a possible D gene (5 bases). V dropped 2 bases and J dropped 7 bases, with 11 bases sitting between them. This CDR3 comprises 13 residues. Per the germline V gene, CDR1 is SGHTA and CDR2 is FQGTGA. CDR3 coding DNA: TGTGCCAGCAGCTTACCGGGACTCGCTGGCTACACCTTC. The encoded protein is CASSLPGLAGYTF. The full variable domain, its missing parts supplied by reference TRBV7-3 and TRBJ1-2, is GAGVSQTPSNKVTEKGKYVELRCDPISGHTALYWYRQSLGQGPEFLIYFQGTGAADDSGLPNDRFFAVRPEGSVSTLKIQRTERGDSAVYLCASSLPGLAGYTFGSGTRLTVV.

The J gene is TRBJ2-1, the V gene TRBV27, with 9 bases that match TRBD1. With V trimmed by 6 bases and J by 8 bases, 8 bases remained unmatched. This CDR3 region has 14 residues. CDR1 and CDR2 from the germline V gene are MNHEY and SMNVEV (reference sequence). CDR3 in amino acids: CASRRDRVGDEQFF. The CDR3 DNA sequence: TGTGCCAGCAGGCGGGACAGGGTGGGCGATGAGCAGTTCTTC.

Comment on this clone: The junction differs from germline at one of its ends, possibly a read error. The CDR3 coding sequence is TGTGCCAGCAGGGCCTCGGGGTTCGGAAGGAAGTTT. Protein: CASRASGFGRKF. The chain employs TRBV28 and TRBJ1-1; D remains unclear. CDR3 size: 12 residues. CDR1 is MDHEN, CDR2 SYDVKM, per germline.